One sample yielded the 16 T cell receptor beta chains listed below, sequenced in a study of blood T cell repertoires in COVID-19. Sequencing was performed with immunoSEQ multiplex PCR; in TCRdb, only in-frame clones are kept and a portion is missing. Seen here are 400,000 to 500,000 clones, nearly 90% observed once, and the top ten hold roughly 1.4%. Sequencing used PBMCs or T cells enriched from blood (not recorded which). All receptors derive from a woman younger than 30 who had been exposed to COVID-19.

This chain joins TRBV24-1 and TRBJ2-1; D call uncertain. The CDR3 loop spans 13 amino acids. Trimming left V 3 bases short and J 10 bases short, with 12 bases between. CDR1 is KGHDR, CDR2 SFDVKD, per germline. CDR3 protein: CATSDVGFMEQFF. For the CDR3, the DNA is TGTGCCACCAGTGATGTCGGTTTTATGGAGCAGTTCTTC.

The V and J genes are TRBV7-3 and TRBJ2-3; D remains ambiguous. Per germline, CDR1 SGHTA and CDR2 FQGTGA. V gave up 2 bases and J gave up 1 base, with 10 bases separating them. The CDR3 spans 15 residues. The CDR3 DNA reads TGTGCCAGCAGCTTATCCCCTACTGGCACAGATACGCAGTATTTT. It translates to CASSLSPTGTDTQYF. Combining the CDR3 with reference TRBV7-3 and TRBJ2-3 gives the whole variable domain GAGVSQTPSNKVTEKGKYVELRCDPISGHTALYWYRQSLGQGPEFLIYFQGTGAADDSGLPNDRFFAVRPEGSVSTLKIQRTERGDSAVYLCASSLSPTGTDTQYFGPGTRLTVL.

The V and J genes are TRBV28 and TRBJ2-7; no clear D gene. CDR3 length: 13 residues. V shed 3 bases and J shed 2 bases, with 8 bases lying between them. CDR1 and CDR2 from the germline V gene are MDHEN and SYDVKM. CDR3 residues: CASSLTPTYEQYF. The DNA of the CDR3 is TGTGCCAGCAGTTTGACACCGACCTACGAGCAGTACTTC.

The chain has TRBV28 and TRBJ1-3, with D possibly being TRBD1 (5 bases). This CDR3 is 16 amino acids long. Germline V gene data show CDR1 as MDHEN and CDR2 as SYDVKM. The V gene lost 5 bases and the J gene lost 4 bases, with 18 bases spanning the gap. The CDR3 loop reads CASSLHPSGGGNTIYF. CDR3 nucleotides: TGTGCCAGCAGTCTACACCCATCCGGGGGGGGAAACACCATATATTTT.

The rearrangement uses TRBV3-1 (or the pseudogene TRBV3-2) and TRBJ1-1, with 7 bases fitting TRBD1. The V gene's germline CDR1 is LGHDT and CDR2 YNNKEL (reference sequence). The CDR3 consists of 15 residues. Losses at the gene ends were 2 bases for V and 1 base for J; bases not matched to a gene: 4. The DNA for the CDR3 is TGTGCCAGCAGCCAACAGGGACAGACGAACACTGAAGCTTTCTTT. Protein sequence: CASSQQGQTNTEAFF.

V gene TRBV7-2 combines with J gene TRBJ2-6, with D possibly matching TRBD1 (5 bases). The germline V gene encodes CDR1 SGHTA and CDR2 FQGNSA. V was trimmed by 10 bases and J by 0 bases, leaving 22 bases between them. The CDR3 is made up of 18 amino acids. The CDR3 DNA sequence: TGTGCCACCCCCCCACCACCACAGGCCTTCTCTGGGGCCAACGTCCTGACTTTC. Protein product: CATPPPPQAFSGANVLTF. The full variable domain, its missing parts supplied by reference TRBV7-2 and TRBJ2-6, is GAGVSQSPSNKVTEKGKDVELRCDPISGHTALYWYRQSLGQGLEFLIYFQGNSAPDKSGLPSDRFSAERTGGSVSTLTIQRTQQEDSAVYLCATPPPPQAFSGANVLTFGAGSRLTVL.

This chain uses TRBV5-1 with TRBJ2-1; 8 bases agree with TRBD1. V was pared by 4 bases and J by 8 bases, with 5 bases of the junction left unmatched. The germline gives CDR1 SGHRS, CDR2 YFSETQ. The CDR3 sequence is 13 residues long. As DNA, the CDR3 is TGCGCCAGCAGCATCGGACAGGGTTATGAGCAGTTCTTC. Its protein product is CASSIGQGYEQFF.

The CDR3 DNA reads as TGTGCCAGCAGCCAAAGGAGCTACGAGCAGTACTTC. Translation: CASSQRSYEQYF. The V and J genes are TRBV3-1 (or the pseudogene TRBV3-2) and TRBJ2-7; D unclear. The V end lost 2 bases, the J end lost 3 bases, and 5 bases lay between the germline ends. Germline V gene sequence: CDR1 LGHDT, CDR2 YNNKEL (reference sequence). The CDR3 sequence is 12 residues long.

The genes are TRBV13 and TRBJ1-2; 8 nucleotides agree with TRBD1. The CDR3 is 17 amino acids. Trimming at V came to 1 base and at J to 6 bases, leaving 13 bases not matched to a gene. Germline loops: CDR1 PRHDT, CDR2 FYEKMQ (reference sequence). This CDR3 is CASSLEYNPGQENGYTF. The CDR3 bases are TGTGCCAGCAGCTTAGAGTATAACCCGGGACAGGAGAATGGCTACACCTTC.

The V call is TRBV7-8, the J call TRBJ1-2; TRBD1 aligns across 7 bases. The CDR3 length is 14 residues. In germline, CDR1 is SGHVS, CDR2 FQNEAQ. V shed 5 bases, J shed 0 bases, and the junction held 3 bases outside the gene matches. The CDR3, as DNA: TGTGCCAGCAGCCCTGGACAGGCTAACTATGGCTACACCTTC. It translates to CASSPGQANYGYTF.

As for this clone: Other DNA sequences in this sample translate to the same CDR3. The chain joins TRBV27 to TRBJ1-5; tentatively, D is TRBD1 (5 bases). The CDR3 is 11 amino acids. Germline V gene sequence: CDR1 MNHEY, CDR2 SMNVEV (reference sequence). V shed 4 bases and J shed 10 bases, with 8 bases lying between them. Here the CDR3 DNA reads TGTGCCAGCAGTTCCGGGGGACCCCAGCATTTT. Translating gives CASSSGGPQHF.

As concerns this clone: A read error may explain this, as a much larger clone is one base away. The chain links TRBV11-2 to TRBJ2-7; 7 nucleotides line up with TRBD1. Germline lookup yields CDR1 SGHAT and CDR2 FQNNGV. V was clipped by 7 bases and J by 3 bases; unmatched bases: 3. The CDR3 is made up of 12 amino acids. The chain's CDR3 is CASTPGGYEQYF. The CDR3 bases are TGTGCCAGCACCCCAGGGGGCTACGAGCAGTACTTC.

J is TRBJ2-3 and V is TRBV27; 15 positions match TRBD2. This CDR3 is 20 amino acids long. Germline V gene sequence: CDR1 MNHEY, CDR2 SMNVEV (reference sequence). J gave up 1 base and V 6 bases, and 14 bases lay outside the gene matches. In DNA form, the CDR3 reads TGTGCCAGCAGCCTAGGGACTAGCGGGGGGTGGCTCGATCGCACAGATACGCAGTATTTT. Residues: CASSLGTSGGWLDRTDTQYF.

The V and J genes are TRBV6-5 and TRBJ1-5; D is unclear. The CDR3 totals 15 residues. Germline V gene data show CDR1 as MNHEY and CDR2 as SVGAGI. V was clipped by 0 bases and J by 3 bases, with 9 bases between them. The CDR3 DNA is TGTGCCAGCAGTTACTCACCCCGACACAATCAGCCCCAGCATTTT. It translates to CASSYSPRHNQPQHF.

The chain joins TRBV5-4 to TRBJ2-1; D may be TRBD2 (6 bases). The CDR3 has 15 amino acids. V lost 0 bases and J 1 base, leaving 8 bases between the germline ends. The germline gives CDR1 SGHNT, CDR2 YYREEE (reference sequence). The CDR3 region is CASSLGGGSYNEQFF. The CDR3 DNA reads as TGTGCCAGCAGCTTGGGTGGGGGGTCCTACAATGAGCAGTTCTTC.

V gene TRBV28 combines with J gene TRBJ1-1, with D possibly matching TRBD1 (5 bases). The germline gives CDR1 MDHEN, CDR2 SYDVKM. Trimming took 3 bases from V and 1 from J, leaving 12 bases between them. This CDR3 has 15 residues. CDR3 in amino acids: CASSLMGGGNTEAFF. CDR3 coding DNA: TGTGCCAGCAGTTTGATGGGGGGAGGGAACACTGAAGCTTTCTTT.